This T cell receptor (beta chain) was sequenced during a study of radiotherapy plus CTLA-4 blockade in lung cancer. The method was immunoSEQ multiplex PCR; TCRdb's version includes in-frame clones alone and lacks a portion of them. The data hold over 100,000 clones, with just under 90% observed a single time. Comments on this clone: What it binds is unknown.

Study-wide results and limits: Subsequent to radiotherapy plus ipilimumab, tumor-derived TCR clones underwent expansion in blood.

V was pared by 3 bases and J by 1 base, with 12 bases between. Germline CDR1 is SGHRS and CDR2 is YFSETQ. The CDR3 covers 15 residues. It was focal radiation plus CTLA-4 blockade with ipilimumab that patients with chemo-refractory metastatic non-small-cell lung cancer received. The sequencing used peripheral blood, collected from a patient treated with radiotherapy plus ipilimumab. This clonotype was obtained from a human donor with non-small cell lung cancer that progressed on radiotherapy plus ipilimumab. V usage is TRBV5-1 and J usage is TRBJ2-3; maybe TRBD1 (6 bases). CDR3 in amino acids: CASSSTGQGTDTQYF. CDR3 DNA sequence: TGCGCCAGCAGCTCTACAGGGCAGGGCACAGATACGCAGTATTTT.